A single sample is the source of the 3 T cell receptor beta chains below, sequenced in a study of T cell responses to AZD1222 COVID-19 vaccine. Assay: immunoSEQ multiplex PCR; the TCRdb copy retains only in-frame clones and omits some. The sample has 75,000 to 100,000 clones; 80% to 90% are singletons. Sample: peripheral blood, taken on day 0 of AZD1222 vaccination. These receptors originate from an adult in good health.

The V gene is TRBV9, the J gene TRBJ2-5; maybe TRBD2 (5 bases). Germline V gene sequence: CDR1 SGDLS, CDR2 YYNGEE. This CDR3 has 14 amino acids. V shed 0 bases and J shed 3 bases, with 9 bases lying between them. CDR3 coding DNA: TGTGCCAGCAGCGTAGTTCCTAGCAAAGAGACCCAGTACTTC. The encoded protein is CASSVVPSKETQYF.

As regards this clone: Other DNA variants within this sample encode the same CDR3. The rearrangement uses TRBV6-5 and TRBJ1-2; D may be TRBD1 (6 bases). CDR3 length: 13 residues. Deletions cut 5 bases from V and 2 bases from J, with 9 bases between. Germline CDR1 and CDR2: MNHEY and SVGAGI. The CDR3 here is CASSLQGNYGYTF. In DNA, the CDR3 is TGTGCCAGCAGTCTACAGGGAAACTATGGCTACACCTTC.

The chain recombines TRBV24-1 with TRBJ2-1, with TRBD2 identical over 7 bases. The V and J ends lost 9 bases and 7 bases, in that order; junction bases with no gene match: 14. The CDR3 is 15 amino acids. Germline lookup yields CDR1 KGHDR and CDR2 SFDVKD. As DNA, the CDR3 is TGTGCCACCCGAAACGGTCGGACTAGTGCGAATGAGCAGTTCTTC. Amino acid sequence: CATRNGRTSANEQFF.